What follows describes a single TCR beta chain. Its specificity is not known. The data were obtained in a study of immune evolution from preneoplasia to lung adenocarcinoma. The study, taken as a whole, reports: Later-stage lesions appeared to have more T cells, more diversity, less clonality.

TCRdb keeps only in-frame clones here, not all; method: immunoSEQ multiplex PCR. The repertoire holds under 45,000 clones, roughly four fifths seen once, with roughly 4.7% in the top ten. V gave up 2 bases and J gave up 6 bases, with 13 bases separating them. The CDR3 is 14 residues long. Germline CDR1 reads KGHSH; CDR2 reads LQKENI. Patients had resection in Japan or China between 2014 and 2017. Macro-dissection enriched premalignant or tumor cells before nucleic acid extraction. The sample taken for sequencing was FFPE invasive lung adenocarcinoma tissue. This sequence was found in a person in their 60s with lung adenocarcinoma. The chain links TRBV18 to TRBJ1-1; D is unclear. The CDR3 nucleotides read TGTGCCAGCTCACCAAATCTCCATGTCCCTGAAGCTTTCTTT. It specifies CASSPNLHVPEAFF.